This T cell receptor (beta chain) is from a study of human T cells and chemical hapten exposure. Many counts were recorded for this clonotype. The V end was cut by 4 bases, the J end by 1 base, with 6 bases between. CDR1 and CDR2 (germline): SGHNT, YYREEE (reference sequence). The CDR3 has 14 amino acids. Time point specified: patch test 2, 6 weeks after DPC sensitization. Treatment reported: therapeutic diphenylcyclopropenone sensitization with weekly scalp DPC. Unfractionated whole blood yielded total RNA. From the RACE reads, TCRdb called clonotypes with MiXCR, one entry per CDR3 protein. The sample lists about 42,000 distinct CDR3 sequences, 8.5% to 10% seen once, with around 14% in the top ten.

The chain couples TRBV5-4 to TRBJ2-6; D ambiguous. Sequences were derived from whole blood, sampled in connection with sensitization to the hapten diphenylcyclopropenone (DPC). The TCR comes from a young woman with alopecia areata. Some clones in this sample may be carry-over from other donors' samples. The CDR3, as DNA: TGTGCCAGCAGCCTCCCGTCTGGGGCCAACGTCCTGACTTTC. Protein: CASSLPSGANVLTF.